The 12 T cell receptor beta chains listed next were all sequenced from one sample in a study of human T cells and chemical hapten exposure. The time point here: pre-sensitization, week 0. Treatment reported: therapeutic diphenylcyclopropenone sensitization with weekly scalp DPC. One entry per CDR3 protein results from TCRdb running MiXCR on the RACE reads. The sample has over 300,000 distinct CDR3 sequences; about 5.1% are singletons. This specimen was whole blood, taken in connection with sensitization to the hapten diphenylcyclopropenone (DPC). The receptors shown here come from a woman aged 45 to 65 with alopecia areata. Some clones in this sample may be carry-over from other donors' samples.

In its sample, this clonotype was seen many times. The chain is built from TRBV6-2 or TRBV6-3 and TRBJ2-3, with no clear D. Germline V gives CDR1 MNHEY, CDR2 SVGEGT. V shed 5 bases and J shed 4 bases, with 4 bases lying between them. The CDR3 loop spans 11 amino acids. This CDR3 reads CASSRADTQYF. CDR3 DNA: TGTGCCAGCAGTCGGGCAGATACGCAGTATTTT.

This clonotype showed up just a few times. The V call is TRBV7-9, the J call TRBJ1-3, with D possibly TRBD1 on 6 matching bases. CDR1 and CDR2 from the germline V gene are SEHNR and FQNEAQ (reference sequence). This CDR3 has 17 residues. V was shortened by 3 bases and J by 0 bases, with 15 bases between the two germline ends. This chain's CDR3 is CASSFGTLTPSGNTIYF. CDR3 nucleotide sequence: TGTGCCAGCAGCTTCGGGACACTTACTCCCTCTGGAAACACCATATATTTT.

This clonotype was seen many times. V and J are TRBV29-1 and TRBJ1-5; D unresolved. Deletions cut 4 bases from V and 6 bases from J, with 13 bases between. The CDR3 runs to 13 residues. Germline V gene sequence: CDR1 SQVTM, CDR2 ANQGSEA. In nucleotides, the CDR3 is TGCAGCGTTGCCTGGAGCCTTGCTCAGCCCCAGCATTTT. Translated: CSVAWSLAQPQHF. Full variable domain (missing parts from reference TRBV29-1 and TRBJ1-5): SAVISQKPSRDICQRGTSLTIQCQVDSQVTMMFWYRQQPGQSLTLIATANQGSEATYESGFVIDKFPISRPNLTFSTLTVSNMSPEDSSIYLCSVAWSLAQPQHFGDGTRLSIL.

This clonotype was seen at least ten times. J is TRBJ1-3 and V is TRBV3-1; no reliable D call. The length of the CDR3 is 16 residues. Per the germline V gene, CDR1 is LGHDT and CDR2 is YNNKEL (reference sequence). Trimming cost V 0 bases and J 0 bases, with 9 bases left between them. CDR3 nucleotides: TGTGCCAGCAGCCAAGATAGACGCATCTCTGGAAACACCATATATTTT. Translating gives CASSQDRRISGNTIYF.

This clonotype was counted many times. The chain joins TRBV29-1 to TRBJ2-5, with a possible D match to TRBD2 (6 bases). Trimming removed 4 bases at V and 4 bases at J, with 10 bases between. Per the germline V gene, CDR1 is SQVTM and CDR2 is ANQGSEA. The CDR3 sequence is 12 residues long. CDR3 sequence: CSVALRGETQYF. The CDR3 nucleotides are TGCAGCGTTGCTCTGCGGGGAGAGACCCAGTACTTC.

This clonotype turned up a few times. The rearrangement uses TRBV5-6 and TRBJ2-7, with D perhaps TRBD2 (6 bases). The germline V and J ends were trimmed by 1 base and 4 bases, with 6 bases remaining between them. CDR1 is SGHDT, CDR2 YYEEEE, per germline. This CDR3 contains 12 residues. The CDR3 reads CASSLREYEQYF. The DNA of the CDR3 is TGTGCCAGCAGCTTGCGGGAGTACGAGCAGTACTTC.

Many counts were recorded for this clonotype. V is TRBV5-4 and J is TRBJ1-1; 7 nucleotides line up with TRBD1. This CDR3 region has 14 residues. Germline V lookup: CDR1 SGHNT, CDR2 YYREEE (reference sequence). V trimming: 0 bases; J trimming: 6 bases; junction bases outside the gene matches: 5. CDR3 region: CASSLDERGPEAFF. DNA of the CDR3: TGTGCCAGCAGCTTGGATGAGAGGGGGCCTGAAGCTTTCTTT.

Many counts were recorded for this clonotype. The V and J genes are TRBV3-1 and TRBJ2-7, with 9 nucleotides matching TRBD1. This CDR3 has 15 residues. Germline V gives CDR1 LGHDT, CDR2 YNNKEL (reference sequence). Trimming at V came to 6 bases and at J to 5 bases, leaving 11 bases not matched to a gene. For the CDR3, the DNA is TGTGCCAGCAGGCCAACCGGGACAGGGACCCACGAGCAGTACTTC. The encoded protein is CASRPTGTGTHEQYF.

A note on this clonotype: This may be a read error: a much more frequent sequence differs by one nucleotide. The chain is built from TRBV12-5 and TRBJ2-4; 8 bases are a match to TRBD2. The CDR3 is 16 amino acids. Germline CDR1 is LGHNT and CDR2 is FRNRAP. CDR3 sequence reads: CASGLGLAGSKNIPYF. CDR3 nucleotide sequence: TGTGCTAGTGGTTTGGGTTTAGCGGGATCCAAAAACATTCCGTACTTC.

This clonotype was observed a handful of times. The chain uses TRBV20-1 and TRBJ2-3; 11 bases agree with TRBD2. The V segment lost 4 bases and the J segment 5 bases; nucleotides outside the gene matches: 5. There are 14 residues in the CDR3. Germline CDR1 is DFQATT and CDR2 is SNEGSKA (reference sequence). The CDR3 DNA reads as TGCAGTGCTATCGGTCTAGCGGGGGGAGATACGCAGTATTTT. Encoded protein: CSAIGLAGGDTQYF.

This clonotype occurred many times. The rearrangement links TRBV20-1 to TRBJ2-1; no clear D gene. The CDR3 has 13 amino acids. V was pared by 6 bases and J by 5 bases, with 14 bases between. Germline-derived CDR1 and CDR2 are DFQATT and SNEGSKA (reference sequence). CDR3 nucleotide sequence: TGCAGTGCGCCTCTCGGAGTTGACAATGAGCAGTTCTTC. Translating it yields CSAPLGVDNEQFF.

The rearrangement uses TRBV3-1 and TRBJ2-7; no clear D. Germline V gene data show CDR1 as LGHDT and CDR2 as YNNKEL (reference sequence). This CDR3 has 13 amino acids. V was pared by 1 base and J by 6 bases, with 10 bases between. CDR3 nucleotide sequence: TGTGCCAGCAGCCAAGGGACCCGTTCCGAGCAGTACTTC. Translated, it gives CASSQGTRSEQYF.